This passage covers 24 T cell receptor beta chains from one sample sequenced in a study of blood T cell repertoires in COVID-19. Some clones are missing from TCRdb's copy, which holds only in-frame ones; the method was immunoSEQ multiplex PCR. Of hundreds of thousands of clones in the sample, over 85% are singletons; the top ten hold around 2.6%. The sequencing input was PBMCs or T cells enriched from blood (not recorded which). The receptors come from a man in his 60s who had recovered from COVID-19.

This rearrangement joins TRBV11-1 to TRBJ2-3, with TRBD1 as a possible D gene (6 bases). V dropped 5 bases and J dropped 2 bases, with 17 bases sitting between them. The CDR3 extends over 16 amino acids. The V gene's germline CDR1 is SGHAT and CDR2 FQDESV (reference sequence). The DNA of the CDR3 is TGTGCCAGCAGCCCACAGGGTTTTTATGTCACAGATACGCAGTATTTT. Protein: CASSPQGFYVTDTQYF.

This chain connects TRBV19 to TRBJ2-2; 12 bases fit TRBD2. The CDR3 totals 17 residues. J was trimmed by 6 bases and V by 7 bases; bases with no gene match: 12. Germline loops: CDR1 LNHDA, CDR2 SQIVND (reference sequence). CDR3 residues: CASTPALAGGSAGELFF. The CDR3 DNA reads TGTGCCAGTACCCCCGCACTAGCGGGAGGTAGCGCCGGGGAGCTGTTTTTT. Supplemented by reference TRBV19 and TRBJ2-2, the full variable domain reads DGGITQSPKYLFRKEGQNVTLSCEQNLNHDAMYWYRQDPGQGLRLIYYSQIVNDFQKGDIAEGYSVSREKKESFPLTVTSAQKNPTAFYLCASTPALAGGSAGELFFGEGSRLTVL.

The J gene is TRBJ2-1, the V gene TRBV19; D is possibly TRBD1 (5 bases). With 3 bases removed from V and 5 bases from J, the gap between germline ends came to 8 bases. Germline lookup yields CDR1 LNHDA and CDR2 SQIVND (reference sequence). This CDR3 contains 13 residues. The CDR3 DNA follows: TGTGCCAGTAGTATTTCAGGGAACAATGAGCAGTTCTTC. It codes for CASSISGNNEQFF.

The chain uses TRBV30 and TRBJ1-6; 8 bases map to TRBD1. V shed 3 bases and J 8 bases; nucleotides not matched to a gene: 6. The CDR3 is made up of 14 amino acids. Germline CDR1 GTSNPN, CDR2 SVGIG (reference sequence). CDR3 amino acids: CAWRRDRGYSPLHF. CDR3 bases: TGTGCCTGGAGGAGAGACAGGGGTTATTCACCCCTCCACTTT. The complete variable domain, with remaining parts taken from reference TRBV30 and TRBJ1-6, reads SQTIHQWPATLVQPVGSPLSLECTVEGTSNPNLYWYRQAAGRGLQLLFYSVGIGQISSEVPQNLSASRPQDRQFILSSKKLLLSDSGFYLCAWRRDRGYSPLHFGNGTRLTVT.

The V gene is TRBV3-1 (or the pseudogene TRBV3-2), the J gene TRBJ2-1, with a possible D match to TRBD1 (5 bases). Germline V gene sequence: CDR1 LGHDT, CDR2 YNNKEL (reference sequence). The length of the CDR3 is 16 residues. Trimming shortened V by 0 bases and J by 3 bases, and 12 bases separated the two germline ends. The chain's CDR3 is CASSQDAGNNYNEQFF. The CDR3 DNA is TGTGCCAGCAGCCAAGATGCAGGGAACAACTACAATGAGCAGTTCTTC.

This chain connects TRBV2 to TRBJ1-3; no clear D gene. Trimming pared 9 bases from V and 0 bases from J, leaving 12 bases between. The CDR3 totals 14 residues. Per germline, CDR1 SNHLY and CDR2 FYNNEI. The CDR3 reads CARHASGSGNTIYF. As DNA, the CDR3 is TGTGCCAGGCACGCATCGGGCTCTGGAAACACCATATATTTT.

This clone was found once. The chain recombines TRBV6-6 with TRBJ2-3, with TRBD2 matching over 8 bases. V was clipped by 5 bases and J by 1 base; unmatched bases: 11. Germline CDR1 reads MNHNY; CDR2 reads SVGAGI (reference sequence). CDR3 length: 17 residues. CDR3 in DNA: TGTGCCAGCAGTCGCCGGGGGAGCGGGGGACGCACAGATACGCAGTATTTT. Its translation is CASSRRGSGGRTDTQYF.

The chain is built from TRBV5-1 and TRBJ2-2; 10 nucleotides align to TRBD2. Germline values: CDR1 SGHRS, CDR2 YFSETQ. The CDR3 consists of 15 residues. The J segment lost 6 bases and the V segment lost 4 bases, leaving 6 bases of the junction unmatched. The CDR3 reads CASSRLAGGAGELFF. CDR3 sequence (DNA): TGCGCCAGCAGCAGATTAGCGGGGGGAGCCGGGGAGCTGTTTTTT.

The chain couples TRBV9 to TRBJ1-3, with D possibly being TRBD1 (5 bases). V was shortened by 0 bases and J by 1 base, with 11 bases between the two germline ends. There are 16 residues in the CDR3. The germline gives CDR1 SGDLS, CDR2 YYNGEE. The CDR3, as DNA: TGTGCCAGCAGCGTAGATCAGGGAATGTCTGGAAACACCATATATTTT. Its translation is CASSVDQGMSGNTIYF.

J is TRBJ2-2 and V is TRBV12-3 or TRBV12-4; no clear D gene. V was pared by 3 bases and J by 7 bases, with 6 bases between. This CDR3 region has 12 residues. The CDR3 DNA is TGTGCCAGCAGTTTTTCCCTCGGGGAGCTGTTTTTT. This translates into CASSFSLGELFF.

This clone was found once. This chain connects TRBV7-2 to TRBJ1-6; 9 nucleotides align to TRBD1. The junction had 12 bases not matched to a gene; V was cut back by 0 bases and J by 12 bases. CDR1 and CDR2 from the germline V gene are SGHTA and FQGNSA. The CDR3 runs 17 residues. The CDR3, as DNA: TGTGCCAGCAGCTTAGCTAGTTCGGGACAGGGTTTTTTACCCCTCCACTTT. Its translation: CASSLASSGQGFLPLHF.

The CDR3 nucleotides read TGTGCCAGCAGAGCGGGAGTTTTATCCTACGAGCAGTACTTC. Translating it yields CASRAGVLSYEQYF. V is TRBV7-3 and J is TRBJ2-7, with 8 positions matching TRBD2. Per the germline V gene, CDR1 is SGHTA and CDR2 is FQGTGA. V was clipped by 6 bases and J by 1 base; unmatched bases: 5. There are 14 residues in the CDR3.

The chain has TRBV12-3 or TRBV12-4 and TRBJ1-2, with 7 bases lining up with TRBD1. J was trimmed by 6 bases and V by 4 bases; bases with no gene match: 5. The CDR3 is 13 residues long. CDR3 DNA: TGTGCCAGCAGTTCTCCGGGACAGAATGGCTACACCTTC. It yields the protein CASSSPGQNGYTF.

The chain carries TRBV5-6 and TRBJ1-6; 9 bases agree with TRBD1. Germline trimming cut 4 bases from V and 7 bases from J; bases unmatched to any gene: 3. In germline, CDR1 is SGHDT, CDR2 YYEEEE. The CDR3 contains 14 residues. CDR3 coding DNA: TGTGCCAGCAGCAGAGGACAGGGGAATTCACCCCTCCACTTT. Its translation: CASSRGQGNSPLHF.

The J gene is TRBJ2-7, the V gene TRBV6-5; TRBD2 is a possible D gene (6 bases). The length of the CDR3 is 15 residues. V lost 4 bases to trimming and J lost 5 bases, with 18 bases between them. Germline CDR1 MNHEY, CDR2 SVGAGI. This CDR3 is CASSSPFGAGNEQYF. In nucleotides, the CDR3 is TGTGCCAGCAGTTCGCCGTTCGGGGCGGGAAACGAGCAGTACTTC.

The chain is built from TRBV7-9 and TRBJ2-7; 8 bases agree with TRBD1. The V segment lost 4 bases and the J segment 4 bases; nucleotides outside the gene matches: 9. The CDR3 contains 15 residues. Germline-derived CDR1 and CDR2 are SEHNR and FQNEAQ (reference sequence). The CDR3 spells CASSSRTGKYYEQYF. The CDR3, as DNA: TGTGCCAGCAGCTCCCGGACAGGGAAGTATTACGAGCAGTACTTC.

The chain joins TRBV7-9 to TRBJ2-4, with 7 bases identical to TRBD1. This CDR3 has 16 amino acids. After removal of 4 bases from V and 1 base from J, the junction contained 7 bases not matched to a gene. Germline assignment: CDR1 SEHNR and CDR2 FQNEAQ (reference sequence). CDR3 sequence (DNA): TGTGCCAGCAGCTCAGGACAGGATAGTGCCAAAAACATTCAGTACTTC. Protein: CASSSGQDSAKNIQYF.

CDR3 coding DNA: TGTGCCAGCAGTTACTCCGAAGAGCCGATTACAGGGGGCGAGCAGTACTTC. It encodes CASSYSEEPITGGEQYF. The rearrangement uses TRBV6-2 or TRBV6-3 and TRBJ2-7, with 8 nucleotides matching TRBD1. Germline V CDR1 and CDR2: MNHEY, SVGEGT. CDR3 size: 17 residues. The V segment lost 0 bases and the J segment 6 bases; nucleotides outside the gene matches: 13.

The chain is built from TRBV15 and TRBJ1-2; possibly TRBD1 for D (5 bases). Trimming removed 6 bases at V and 7 bases at J, with 15 bases between. Germline CDR1 is LNHNV and CDR2 is YYDKDF (reference sequence). This CDR3 has 13 residues. CDR3 sequence reads: CATSLRRGLGYTF. DNA of the CDR3: TGTGCCACCAGTCTCCGAAGGGGCCTTGGCTACACCTTC.

V usage is TRBV9 and J usage is TRBJ2-1; D ambiguous. The CDR3 runs 14 residues. V was clipped by 0 bases and J by 7 bases, with 11 bases between them. Per germline, CDR1 SGDLS and CDR2 YYNGEE. The chain's CDR3 is CASSVEVGVNEQFF. The CDR3 nucleotides read TGTGCCAGCAGCGTAGAGGTAGGAGTTAATGAGCAGTTCTTC.

The CDR3 sequence is CASSLQLQGGTGELFF. In DNA, the CDR3 is TGTGCCAGCAGCTTACAACTACAGGGCGGGACCGGGGAGCTGTTTTTT. The chain combines TRBV5-5 with TRBJ2-2; TRBD1 is a possible D gene (6 bases). V was trimmed by 2 bases and J by 5 bases, leaving 16 bases between them. Germline CDR1 reads SGHKS; CDR2 reads YYEKEE (reference sequence). This CDR3 has 16 amino acids.

J is TRBJ1-4 and V is TRBV14; TRBD1 is a possible D gene (6 bases). The V gene lost 4 bases and the J gene lost 5 bases, with 8 bases spanning the gap. Looked up from germline, CDR1 is SGHDN and CDR2 is FVKESK. The CDR3 runs 13 residues. CDR3 nucleotides: TGTGCCAGCAGCCGCGGACAGAATGAAAAACTGTTTTTT. It codes for CASSRGQNEKLFF.

V usage is TRBV5-4 and J usage is TRBJ1-2; D uncertain. V lost 4 bases and J lost 8, with 18 bases in between. There are 14 residues in the CDR3. CDR1 is SGHNT and CDR2 is YYREEE in the germline V gene (reference sequence). The CDR3, as DNA: TGTGCCAGCAGCGGAGGACCCCCACCAGAAGGCTACACCTTC. It codes for CASSGGPPPEGYTF. Based on the CDR3 plus reference TRBV5-4 and TRBJ1-2, the full variable domain is ETGVTQSPTHLIKTRGQQVTLRCSSQSGHNTVSWYQQALGQGPQFIFQYYREEENGRGNFPPRFSGLQFPNYSSELNVNALELDDSALYLCASSGGPPPEGYTFGSGTRLTVV.

This chain uses TRBV4-1 with TRBJ2-3, with D maybe TRBD2 (6 bases). V lost 4 bases, J lost 4 bases, and 18 bases lay in between. This CDR3 comprises 16 residues. CDR1 and CDR2 (germline): MGHRA, YSYEKL. The CDR3 DNA follows: TGCGCCAGCAGCCCGGGCGGGGCATTTGCCCCAGATACGCAGTATTTT. Its protein is CASSPGGAFAPDTQYF.